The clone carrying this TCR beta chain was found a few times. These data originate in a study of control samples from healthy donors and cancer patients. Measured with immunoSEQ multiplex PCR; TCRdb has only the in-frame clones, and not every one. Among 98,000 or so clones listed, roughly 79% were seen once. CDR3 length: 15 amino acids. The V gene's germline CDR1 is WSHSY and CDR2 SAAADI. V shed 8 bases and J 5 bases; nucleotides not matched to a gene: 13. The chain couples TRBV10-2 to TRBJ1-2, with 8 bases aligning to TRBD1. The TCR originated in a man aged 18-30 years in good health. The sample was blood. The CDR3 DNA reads TGCGCCAGCCGTAACCCCGCAGGGGGCCTTTATGGCTACACCTTC. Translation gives CASRNPAGGLYGYTF.